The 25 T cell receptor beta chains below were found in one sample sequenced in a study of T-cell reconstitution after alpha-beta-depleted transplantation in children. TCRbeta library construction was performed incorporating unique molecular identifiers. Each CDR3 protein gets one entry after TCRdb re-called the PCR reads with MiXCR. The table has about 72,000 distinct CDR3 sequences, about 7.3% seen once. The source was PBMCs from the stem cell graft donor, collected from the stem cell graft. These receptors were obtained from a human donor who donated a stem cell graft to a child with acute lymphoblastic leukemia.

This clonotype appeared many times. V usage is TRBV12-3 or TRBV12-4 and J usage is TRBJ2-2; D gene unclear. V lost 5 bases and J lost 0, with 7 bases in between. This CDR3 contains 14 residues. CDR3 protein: CASSDRTNTGELFF. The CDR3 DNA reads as TGTGCCAGCAGTGATAGAACGAACACCGGGGAGCTGTTTTTT.

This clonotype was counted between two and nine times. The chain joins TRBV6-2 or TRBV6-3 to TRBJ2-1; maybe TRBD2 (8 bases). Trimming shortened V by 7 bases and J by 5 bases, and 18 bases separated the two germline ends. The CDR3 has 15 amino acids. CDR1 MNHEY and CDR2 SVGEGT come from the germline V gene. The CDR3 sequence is CASTERGTENNEQFF. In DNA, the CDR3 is TGTGCCAGCACCGAGCGGGGGACAGAAAACAATGAGCAGTTCTTC.

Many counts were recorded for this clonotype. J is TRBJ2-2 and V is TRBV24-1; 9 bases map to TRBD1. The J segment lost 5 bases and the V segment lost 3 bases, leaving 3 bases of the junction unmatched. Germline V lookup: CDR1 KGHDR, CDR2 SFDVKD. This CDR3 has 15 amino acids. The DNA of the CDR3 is TGTGCCACCAGTGATCCGGGACAGGGAACCGGGGAGCTGTTTTTT. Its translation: CATSDPGQGTGELFF.

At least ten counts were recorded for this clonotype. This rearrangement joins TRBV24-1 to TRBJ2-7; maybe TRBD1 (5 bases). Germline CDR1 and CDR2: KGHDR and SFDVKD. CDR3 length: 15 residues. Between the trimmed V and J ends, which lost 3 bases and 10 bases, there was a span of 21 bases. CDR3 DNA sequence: TGTGCCACCAGTGATCCCCAGGGTGCCGGCTCGTTCCAGTACTTC. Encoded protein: CATSDPQGAGSFQYF.

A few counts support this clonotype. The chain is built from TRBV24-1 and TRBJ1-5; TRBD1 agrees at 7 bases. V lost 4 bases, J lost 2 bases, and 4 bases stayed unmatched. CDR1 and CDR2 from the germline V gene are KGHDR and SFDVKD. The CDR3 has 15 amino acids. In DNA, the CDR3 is TGTGCCACCAGTGAGGCAGGGGGTCGCAATCAGCCCCAGCATTTT. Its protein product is CATSEAGGRNQPQHF.

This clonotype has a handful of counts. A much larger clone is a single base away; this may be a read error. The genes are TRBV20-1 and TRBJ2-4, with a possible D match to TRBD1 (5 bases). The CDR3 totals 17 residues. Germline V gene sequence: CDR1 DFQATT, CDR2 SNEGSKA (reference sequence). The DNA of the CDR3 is TGCTGTGCTAGTGACAGCTTACTCATCCTAGCCAAAAACATTCAGTACTTC. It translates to CCASDSLLILAKNIQYF.

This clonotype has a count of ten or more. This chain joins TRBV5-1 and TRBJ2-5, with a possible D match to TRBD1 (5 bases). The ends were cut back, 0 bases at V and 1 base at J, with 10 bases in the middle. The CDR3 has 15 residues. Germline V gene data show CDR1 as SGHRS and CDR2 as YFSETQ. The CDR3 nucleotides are TGCGCCAGCAGCTTGGTAGGGGCCCTCCAAGAGACCCAGTACTTC. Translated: CASSLVGALQETQYF.

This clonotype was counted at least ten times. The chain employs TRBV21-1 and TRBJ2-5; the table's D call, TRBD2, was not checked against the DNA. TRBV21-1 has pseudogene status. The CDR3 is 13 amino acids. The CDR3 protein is CATLAGGPKTQYF. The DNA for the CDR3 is TGTGCCACCCTAGCGGGAGGGCCGAAGACCCAGTACTTC.

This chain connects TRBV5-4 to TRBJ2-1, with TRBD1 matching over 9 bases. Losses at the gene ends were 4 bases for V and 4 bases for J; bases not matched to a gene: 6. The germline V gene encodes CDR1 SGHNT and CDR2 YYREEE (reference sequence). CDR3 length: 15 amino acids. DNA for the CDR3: TGTGCCAGCAGCCCGTCGGACAGGGGTTACAATGAGCAGTTCTTC. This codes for CASSPSDRGYNEQFF.

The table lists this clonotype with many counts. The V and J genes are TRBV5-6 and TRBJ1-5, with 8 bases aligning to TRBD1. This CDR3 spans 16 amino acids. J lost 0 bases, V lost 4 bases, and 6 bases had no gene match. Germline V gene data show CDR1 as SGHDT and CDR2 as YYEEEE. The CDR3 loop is CASSRDRGYSNQPQHF. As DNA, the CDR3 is TGTGCCAGCAGCCGTGACAGGGGATATAGCAATCAGCCCCAGCATTTT.

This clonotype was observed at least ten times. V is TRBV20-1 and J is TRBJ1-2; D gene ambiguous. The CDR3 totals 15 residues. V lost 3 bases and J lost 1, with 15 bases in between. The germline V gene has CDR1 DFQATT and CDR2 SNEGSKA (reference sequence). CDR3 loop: CSASDSLTSNYGYTF. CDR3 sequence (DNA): TGCAGTGCTAGCGACTCTCTAACGAGTAACTATGGCTACACCTTC.

The CDR3 loop is CSAELPSQETQYF. CDR3 DNA: TGCAGTGCAGAGCTTCCTAGCCAAGAGACCCAGTACTTC. The V call is TRBV20-1, the J call TRBJ2-5; no reliable D call. The CDR3 spans 13 residues. Deletions cut 6 bases from V and 1 base from J, with 12 bases between. Looked up from germline, CDR1 is DFQATT and CDR2 is SNEGSKA (reference sequence).

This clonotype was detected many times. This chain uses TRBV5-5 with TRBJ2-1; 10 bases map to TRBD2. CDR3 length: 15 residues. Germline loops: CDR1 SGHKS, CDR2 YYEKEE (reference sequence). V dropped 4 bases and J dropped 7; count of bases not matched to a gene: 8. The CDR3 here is CASSQDLAGVNEQFF. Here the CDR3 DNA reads TGTGCCAGCAGCCAAGACCTAGCGGGAGTGAATGAGCAGTTCTTC. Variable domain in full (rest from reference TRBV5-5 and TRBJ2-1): DAGVTQSPTHLIKTRGQQVTLRCSPISGHKSVSWYQQVLGQGPQFIFQYYEKEERGRGNFPDRFSARQFPNYSSELNVNALLLGDSALYLCASSQDLAGVNEQFFGPGTRLTVL.

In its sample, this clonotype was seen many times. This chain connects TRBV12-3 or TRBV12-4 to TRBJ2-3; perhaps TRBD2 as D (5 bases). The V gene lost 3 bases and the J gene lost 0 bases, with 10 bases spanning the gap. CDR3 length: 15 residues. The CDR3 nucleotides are TGTGCCAGCAGTTTCATTACGGGGAGCACAGATACGCAGTATTTT. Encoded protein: CASSFITGSTDTQYF.

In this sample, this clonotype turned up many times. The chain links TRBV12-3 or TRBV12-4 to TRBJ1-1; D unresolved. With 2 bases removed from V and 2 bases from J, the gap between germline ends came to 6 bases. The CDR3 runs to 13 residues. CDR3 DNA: TGTGCCAGCAGTTTAAAGGGAAACACTGAAGCTTTCTTT. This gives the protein CASSLKGNTEAFF.

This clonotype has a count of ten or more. The CDR3 nucleotides are TGCGCCAGCAGCCCCCGTGATAGCGGGGTTCTCTACGAGCAGTACTTC. This codes for CASSPRDSGVLYEQYF. The J gene is TRBJ2-7, the V gene TRBV5-1, with 8 bases fitting TRBD2. The length of the CDR3 is 16 residues. Germline CDR1 SGHRS, CDR2 YFSETQ. The junction had 12 bases not matched to a gene; V was cut back by 4 bases and J by 3 bases.

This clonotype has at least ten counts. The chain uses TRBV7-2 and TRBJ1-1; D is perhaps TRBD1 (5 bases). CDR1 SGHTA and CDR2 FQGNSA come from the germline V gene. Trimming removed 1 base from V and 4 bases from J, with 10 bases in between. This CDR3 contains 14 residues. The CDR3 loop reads CASSLEGRSTEAFF. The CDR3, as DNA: TGTGCCAGCAGCTTAGAGGGGCGTAGCACTGAAGCTTTCTTT.

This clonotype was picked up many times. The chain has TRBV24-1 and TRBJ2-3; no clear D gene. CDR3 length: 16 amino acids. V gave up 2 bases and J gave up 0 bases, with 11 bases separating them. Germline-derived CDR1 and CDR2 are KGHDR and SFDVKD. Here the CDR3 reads CATSDSGRTSTDTQYF. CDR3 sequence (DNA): TGTGCCACCAGTGATTCGGGCAGAACTAGCACAGATACGCAGTATTTT.

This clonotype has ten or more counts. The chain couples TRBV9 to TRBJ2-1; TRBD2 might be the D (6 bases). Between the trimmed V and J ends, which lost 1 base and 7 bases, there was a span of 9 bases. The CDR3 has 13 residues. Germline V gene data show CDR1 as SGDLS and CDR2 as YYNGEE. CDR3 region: CASSVSGVNEQFF. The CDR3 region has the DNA TGTGCCAGCAGCGTATCGGGGGTTAATGAGCAGTTCTTC.

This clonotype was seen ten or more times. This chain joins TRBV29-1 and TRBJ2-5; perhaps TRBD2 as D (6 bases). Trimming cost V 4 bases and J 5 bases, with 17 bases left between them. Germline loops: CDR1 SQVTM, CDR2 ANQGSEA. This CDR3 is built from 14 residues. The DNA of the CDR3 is TGCAGCGTTGTCCCCGGGGGAAGGGGCGAGACCCAGTACTTC. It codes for CSVVPGGRGETQYF.

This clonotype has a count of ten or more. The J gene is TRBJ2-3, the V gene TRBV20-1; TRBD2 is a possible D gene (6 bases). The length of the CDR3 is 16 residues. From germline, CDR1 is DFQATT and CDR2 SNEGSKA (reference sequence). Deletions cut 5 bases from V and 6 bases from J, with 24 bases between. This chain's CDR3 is CSASTGAGLSGDTQYF. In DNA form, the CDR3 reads TGCAGTGCTTCGACCGGGGCGGGACTTTCCGGGGATACGCAGTATTTT.

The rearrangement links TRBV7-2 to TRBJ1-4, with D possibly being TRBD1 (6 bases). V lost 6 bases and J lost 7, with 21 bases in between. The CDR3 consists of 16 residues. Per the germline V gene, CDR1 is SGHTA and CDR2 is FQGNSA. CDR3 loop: CASRDPNRAGGEKLFF. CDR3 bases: TGTGCCAGCAGGGATCCCAACAGGGCGGGTGGTGAAAAACTGTTTTTT.

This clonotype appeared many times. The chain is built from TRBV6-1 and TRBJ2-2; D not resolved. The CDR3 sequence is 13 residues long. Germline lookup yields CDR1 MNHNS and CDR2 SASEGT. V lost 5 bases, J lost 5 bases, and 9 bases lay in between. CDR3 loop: CASSPDITGELFF. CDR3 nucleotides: TGTGCCAGCAGTCCGGATATTACCGGGGAGCTGTTTTTT.

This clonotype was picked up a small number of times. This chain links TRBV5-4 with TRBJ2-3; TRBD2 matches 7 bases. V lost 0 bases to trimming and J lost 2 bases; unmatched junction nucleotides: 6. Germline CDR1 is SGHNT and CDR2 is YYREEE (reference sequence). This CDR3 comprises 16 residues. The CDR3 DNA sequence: TGTGCCAGCAGCTTGGGGGGGACTAAGAACACAGATACGCAGTATTTT. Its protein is CASSLGGTKNTDTQYF.

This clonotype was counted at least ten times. The CDR3 DNA reads TGTGCCAGCAGTTTTGGCAGCTCTGGGGCCAACGTCCTGACTTTC. This gives the protein CASSFGSSGANVLTF. The chain couples TRBV12-3 or TRBV12-4 to TRBJ2-6; no clear D. V gave up 3 bases and J gave up 0 bases, with 6 bases separating them. The CDR3 totals 15 residues.